The table lists the clone carrying this TCR beta chain with a count of one. Assay used: immunoSEQ multiplex PCR; TCRdb lists only in-frame clones, some missing. This table holds some 87,000 clones, roughly 96% found once. These data are taken from a study of technical replicates of blood from a few donors. From germline, CDR1 is SEHNR and CDR2 FQNEAQ (reference sequence). Trimming pared 9 bases from V and 8 bases from J, leaving 14 bases between. This CDR3 region has 12 residues. The clonotype comes from a human donor in good health. Sequencing was performed on T cells isolated from PBMCs. The genes are TRBV7-9 and TRBJ2-1; tentative D call: TRBD1 (6 bases). CDR3 DNA sequence: TGTGCCAGTGAGGACAGCGAATATGAGCAGTTCTTC. This codes for CASEDSEYEQFF.